The rows below give T cell receptor beta chains drawn from one sample of a study of T cells after yellow fever vaccination. TCRdb re-derived calls from the 5' RACE reads in MiXCR, one entry per CDR3 protein. The table has 600,000 to 750,000 distinct CDR3 sequences, 9% to 15% seen once. This specimen was PBMCs, taken on the day of the yellow fever booster vaccination. Receptors originate from a young man who received the YFV17D yellow fever vaccine. The CDR3 runs from the conserved cysteine through the conserved F or W. A D gene is named only where the DNA matches it firmly. Size tells how often a clone was seen (once, few, many) or the class of an expanded clone, and some rows leave it out.

abundance	v_gene	j_gene	d_gene	CDR3nt	CDR3aa
few	TRBV5-1	TRBJ1-1	-	TGCGCCAGCAGCTTTAAGGGACAAAACAATAACACTGAAGCTTTCTTT	CASSFKGQNNNTEAFF
few	TRBV3-1	TRBJ2-1	-	TGTGCCAGCAGCCAATTAGGTGGGACCAACAATGAGCAGTTCTTC	CASSQLGGTNNEQFF
-	TRBV4-2	TRBJ2-1	TRBD2	TGTGCCAGCAGCCAAGATTTACCGGGGTCTAGCGGGAGCCCCTCCTACAATGAGCAGTTCTTC	CASSQDLPGSSGSPSYNEQFF
few	TRBV7-2	TRBJ1-2	-	TGTGCCAGCAGCAGCAACGGGCTTAGTAGCGGCTACACCTTC	CASSSNGLSSGYTF
-	TRBV27	TRBJ2-1	TRBD2	TGTGCCAGCAGACCCACTAGCGACTACAATGAGCAGTTCTTC	CASRPTSDYNEQFF
-	TRBV4-3	TRBJ2-1	-	TGCGCCAGCAGCCAAGTCCCGGATTCAGACAATGAGCAGTTCTTC	CASSQVPDSDNEQFF
many	TRBV28	TRBJ2-7	TRBD2	TGTGCCAGCAGTTTATGGCGGGAGGGCCCCGGCTCCCACGAGCAGTACTTC	CASSLWREGPGSHEQYF
-	TRBV11-2	TRBJ2-2	-	TGTGCCAGCAGCTTATCCCGGATCGGGGAGCTGTTTTTT	CASSLSRIGELFF
-	TRBV12-3/TRBV12-4	TRBJ1-3	-	TGTGCCAGCAGTCTTTTTACAGGGACCTCTGGAAACACCATATATTTT	CASSLFTGTSGNTIYF
few	TRBV4-2	TRBJ2-7	TRBD2	TGTGCCAGCAGCCAAGAAGCGGGATACTACGAGCAGTACTTC	CASSQEAGYYEQYF
-	TRBV19	TRBJ1-1	-	TGTGCCAGTATCGGTGCGGGAGGGACTGAAGCTTTCTTT	CASIGAGGTEAFF
-	TRBV5-4	TRBJ2-3	TRBD2	TGTGCCAGCAGTTATTGGGGACTAAGTACGCAGTATTTT	CASSYWGLSTQYF